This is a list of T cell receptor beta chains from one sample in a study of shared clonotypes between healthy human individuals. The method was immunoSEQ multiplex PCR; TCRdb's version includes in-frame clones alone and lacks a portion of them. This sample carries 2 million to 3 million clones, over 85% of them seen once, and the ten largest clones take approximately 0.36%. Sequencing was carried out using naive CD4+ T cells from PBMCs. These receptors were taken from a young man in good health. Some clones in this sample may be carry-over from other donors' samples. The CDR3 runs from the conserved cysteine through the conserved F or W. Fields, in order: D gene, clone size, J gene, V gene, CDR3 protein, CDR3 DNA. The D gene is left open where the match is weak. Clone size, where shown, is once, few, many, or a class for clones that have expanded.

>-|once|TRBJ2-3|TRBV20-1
CSARKGDTQYF
TGCAGTGCTAGGAAAGGGGATACGCAGTATTTT
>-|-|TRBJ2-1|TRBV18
CASSHSGVPNEQFF
TGTGCCAGCTCACACTCAGGGGTTCCGAATGAGCAGTTCTTC
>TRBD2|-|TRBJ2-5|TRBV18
CASSPTSGRAQTQYF
TGTGCCAGCTCACCAACTAGCGGGAGGGCCCAGACCCAGTACTTC
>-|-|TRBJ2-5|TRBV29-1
CSVRQRTAPQETQYF
TGCAGCGTCCGGCAGCGGACAGCGCCTCAAGAGACCCAGTACTTC
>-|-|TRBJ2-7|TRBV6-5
CASSALNGGLEQYF
TGTGCCAGCAGTGCCCTTAACGGGGGACTCGAGCAGTACTTC
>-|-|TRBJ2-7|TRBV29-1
CSFRDGDGKQYF
TGCAGCTTCCGGGATGGGGATGGAAAGCAGTACTTC
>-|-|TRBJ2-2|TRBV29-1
CSVVSGELFF
TGCAGCGTTGTCAGCGGGGAGCTGTTTTTT
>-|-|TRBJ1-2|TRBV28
CASSATFGFYGYTF
TGTGCCAGCAGTGCGACCTTCGGTTTCTATGGCTACACCTTC
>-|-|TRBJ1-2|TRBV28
CASSWSIYGYTF
TGTGCCAGCAGTTGGTCAATCTACGGCTACACCTTC
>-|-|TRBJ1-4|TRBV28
CASTHRASGEKLFF
TGTGCCAGCACCCACAGGGCTAGCGGGGAAAAACTGTTTTTT
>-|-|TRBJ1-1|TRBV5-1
CASSFVGEVGTEAFF
TGCGCCAGCAGCTTCGTGGGGGAAGTCGGCACTGAAGCTTTCTTT
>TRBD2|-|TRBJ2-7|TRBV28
CASGTSGRADYEQYF
TGTGCCAGCGGGACTAGCGGGAGGGCCGACTACGAGCAGTACTTC
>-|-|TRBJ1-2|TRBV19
CASSILEDSGYTF
TGTGCCAGTAGTATTTTGGAAGACAGTGGCTACACCTTC
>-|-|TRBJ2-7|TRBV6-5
CASSTRDTYEQYF
TGTGCCAGCAGTACACGGGACACCTACGAGCAGTACTTC
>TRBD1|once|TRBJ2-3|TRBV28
CASYERAGQGLKDTQYF
TGTGCCAGCTACGAGAGAGCGGGACAGGGGCTTAAAGATACGCAGTATTTT
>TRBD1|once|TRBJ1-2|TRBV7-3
CASSSPGQGIHGYTF
TGTGCCAGCAGCTCACCGGGACAGGGAATACATGGCTACACCTTC
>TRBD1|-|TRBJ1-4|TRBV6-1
CASSVRTGGLGLFF
TGTGCCAGCAGTGTAAGGACAGGGGGCTTGGGACTGTTTTTT
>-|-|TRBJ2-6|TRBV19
CASTLGLFRGSPSGANVLTF
TGTGCCAGTACATTAGGGCTGTTCAGGGGATCACCCTCTGGGGCCAACGTCCTGACTTTC
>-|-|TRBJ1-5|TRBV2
CASNVGFNQPQHF
TGTGCCAGCAATGTAGGGTTCAATCAGCCCCAGCATTTT
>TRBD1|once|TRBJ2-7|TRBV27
CASSFSFRGQVSYEQYF
TGTGCCAGCAGTTTCTCTTTCAGGGGGCAGGTCTCCTACGAGCAGTACTTC
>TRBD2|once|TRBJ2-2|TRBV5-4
CASRHGTSGRNTGELFF
TGTGCCAGCAGACACGGGACTAGCGGGAGGAACACCGGGGAGCTGTTTTTT
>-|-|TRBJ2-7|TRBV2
CASSRDRFYEQYF
TGTGCCAGCAGTCGTGACAGGTTCTACGAGCAGTACTTC
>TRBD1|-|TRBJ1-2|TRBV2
CASSRDREGYTF
TGTGCCAGCAGTAGGGACAGGGAAGGCTACACCTTC
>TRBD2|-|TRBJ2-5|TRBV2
CASRQTSGRPPETQYF
TGTGCCAGCAGGCAAACTAGCGGGAGGCCCCCAGAGACCCAGTACTTC
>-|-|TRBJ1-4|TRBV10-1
CASSEGGAANEKLFF
TGCGCCAGCAGTGAGGGAGGGGCGGCTAATGAAAAACTGTTTTTT
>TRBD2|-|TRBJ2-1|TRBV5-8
CASSPRLAGGNEQFF
TGTGCCAGCAGCCCAAGACTAGCGGGAGGAAATGAGCAGTTCTTC
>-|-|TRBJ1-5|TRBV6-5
CASSQTNQPQHF
TGTGCCAGCAGTCAAACGAATCAGCCCCAGCATTTT
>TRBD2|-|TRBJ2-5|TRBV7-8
CASSFRAVQLAVPSRETQYF
TGTGCCAGCAGCTTTCGAGCGGTTCAACTAGCGGTCCCCAGCCGGGAGACCCAGTACTTC
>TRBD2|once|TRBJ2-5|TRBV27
CASTTRGGEETQYF
TGTGCCAGCACCACCCGCGGGGGGGAAGAGACCCAGTACTTC
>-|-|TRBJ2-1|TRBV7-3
CASSLTGETTYNEQFF
TGTGCCAGCAGCTTAACAGGGGAGACGACCTACAATGAGCAGTTCTTC
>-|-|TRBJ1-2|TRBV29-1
CSVESSDYGYTF
TGCAGCGTTGAATCGTCAGACTATGGCTACACCTTC
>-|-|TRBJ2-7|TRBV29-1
CSVGPISGGYEQYF
TGCAGCGTTGGCCCTATCTCAGGCGGCTACGAGCAGTACTTC
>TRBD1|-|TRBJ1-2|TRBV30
CAWSRDRRQGPGYTF
TGTGCCTGGAGTAGGGATAGGAGACAGGGTCCGGGCTACACCTTC
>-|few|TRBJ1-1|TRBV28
CASSFYAEAFF
TGTGCCAGCAGTTTCTACGCTGAAGCTTTCTTT
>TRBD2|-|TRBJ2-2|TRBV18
CASSPSLAGVTGELFF
TGTGCCAGCTCACCAAGTCTAGCGGGAGTCACCGGGGAGCTGTTTTTT
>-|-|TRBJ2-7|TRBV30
CAWSFFNAYEQYF
TGTGCCTGGAGTTTCTTTAACGCCTACGAGCAGTACTTC
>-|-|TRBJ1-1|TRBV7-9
CASSSREADTEAFF
TGTGCCAGCAGCTCCAGGGAGGCGGACACTGAAGCTTTCTTT
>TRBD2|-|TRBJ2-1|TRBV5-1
CASSYPTSGRVAGNEQFF
TGCGCCAGCAGCTATCCGACTAGCGGGAGGGTAGCGGGAAATGAGCAGTTCTTC
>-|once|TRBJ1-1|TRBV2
CASSVWGSTEAFF
TGTGCCAGCAGTGTTTGGGGAAGCACTGAAGCTTTCTTT
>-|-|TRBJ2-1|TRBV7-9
CASSPQVSYNEQFF
TGTGCCAGCAGCCCGCAGGTTTCCTACAATGAGCAGTTCTTC
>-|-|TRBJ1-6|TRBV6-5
CASGRSPLHF
TGTGCCAGCGGAAGATCACCCCTCCACTTT
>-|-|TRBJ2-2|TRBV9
CASSVSGELFF
TGTGCCAGCAGCGTATCCGGGGAGCTGTTTTTT
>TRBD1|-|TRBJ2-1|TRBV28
CASSSGQGGEQFF
TGTGCCAGCAGCTCGGGACAGGGTGGCGAGCAGTTCTTC
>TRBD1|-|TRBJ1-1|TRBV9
CASSVGQMNTEAFF
TGTGCCAGCAGCGTGGGACAGATGAACACTGAAGCTTTCTTT
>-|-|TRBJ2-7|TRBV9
CASSVGREAVEQYF
TGTGCCAGCAGCGTAGGCAGGGAAGCTGTCGAGCAGTACTTC
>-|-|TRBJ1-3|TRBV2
CASTRDATGSGNTIYF
TGTGCCAGCACCCGGGACGCCACAGGGTCTGGAAACACCATATATTTT
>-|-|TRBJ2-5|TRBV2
CASSERYQETQYF
TGTGCCAGCAGTGAAAGATACCAAGAGACCCAGTACTTC